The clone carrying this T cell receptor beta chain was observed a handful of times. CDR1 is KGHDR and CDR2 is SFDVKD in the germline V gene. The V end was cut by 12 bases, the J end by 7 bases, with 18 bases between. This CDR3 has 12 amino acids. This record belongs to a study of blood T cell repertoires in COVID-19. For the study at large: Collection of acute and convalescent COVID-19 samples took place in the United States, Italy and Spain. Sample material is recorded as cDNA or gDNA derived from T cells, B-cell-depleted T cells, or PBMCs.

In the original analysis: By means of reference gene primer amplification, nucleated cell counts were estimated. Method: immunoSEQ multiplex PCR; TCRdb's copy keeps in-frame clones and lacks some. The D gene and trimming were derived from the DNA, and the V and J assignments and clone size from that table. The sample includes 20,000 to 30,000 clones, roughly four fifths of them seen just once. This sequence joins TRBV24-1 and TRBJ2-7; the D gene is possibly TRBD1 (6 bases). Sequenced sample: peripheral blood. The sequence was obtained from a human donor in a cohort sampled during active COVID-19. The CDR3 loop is CAAYRVLREQYF. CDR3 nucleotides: TGTGCCGCTTACAGGGTTTTAAGGGAGCAGTACTTC.